The 15 T cell receptor beta chains listed next were all sequenced from one sample in a study of blood T cells in healthy people across ages. Primers used in a second PCR of about 6 to 11 cycles were a sample-barcoded 5' primer and a J-beta primer mix. One entry per CDR3 protein, called by TCRdb with MiXCR from the 5' RACE reads. The repertoire holds fewer than 1.5 million distinct CDR3 sequences, with around 42% as singletons. Material: blood. Receptor source: a woman between 18 and 30 years old in good health.

This clonotype appeared a few times. The chain has TRBV11-2 and TRBJ2-4; unclear D gene. The end of the DNA is better explained by TRBJ2-7, so the J call may be wrong. Looked up from germline, CDR1 is SGHAT and CDR2 is FQNNGV. The CDR3 spans 12 residues. Here the CDR3 DNA reads TGTGCCAGCAGCCGGTCGACCCCCGAGCAGTACTTC. Translation: CASSRSTPEQYF.

The genes are TRBV20-1 and TRBJ2-1, with a possible D match to TRBD1 (6 bases). This CDR3 contains 19 residues. Germline V lookup: CDR1 DFQATT, CDR2 SNEGSKA (reference sequence). V lost 0 bases to trimming and J lost 6 bases, with 27 bases between them. CDR3 in DNA: TGCAGTGCTAGAGATCCGGTTGGGGGTGGGCAGGGGTCCGTCAATGAGCAGTTCTTC. Translated: CSARDPVGGGQGSVNEQFF.

This clonotype has a handful of counts. The chain links TRBV7-2 to TRBJ2-7; D is unresolved. CDR3 length: 13 residues. The germline CDR1 and CDR2 sequences are SGHTA and FQGNSA. Trimming cost V 0 bases and J 7 bases, with 10 bases left between them. This CDR3 reads CASSLAGPVEQYF. CDR3 DNA: TGTGCCAGCAGCTTAGCCGGGCCGGTGGAGCAGTACTTC.

In its sample, this clonotype was seen a few times. CDR3 sequence (DNA): TGTGCCAGCAGTTTAAGTGGGGCCTCTAATAATGGCTACACCTTC. Encoded protein: CASSLSGASNNGYTF. The gene calls are TRBV12-3 or TRBV12-4 and TRBJ1-2; maybe TRBD1 (5 bases). This CDR3 has 15 residues. V was shortened by 2 bases and J by 6 bases, with 16 bases between the two germline ends.

This clonotype was seen only a few times. The CDR3: CSAREQPLSETQYF. The DNA for the CDR3 is TGCAGTGCTAGAGAACAGCCGCTCAGTGAGACCCAGTACTTC. The chain recombines TRBV20-1 with TRBJ2-7; D uncertain. The J call is uncertain, as TRBJ2-5 better fits the DNA end. From germline, CDR1 is DFQATT and CDR2 SNEGSKA (reference sequence). The CDR3 is 14 amino acids.

V gene TRBV12-3 or TRBV12-4 combines with J gene TRBJ1-1; D not resolved. Trimming left V 2 bases short and J 5 bases short, with 15 bases between. The CDR3 length is 15 residues. The CDR3 spells CASSLYGSLGTEAFF. In DNA, the CDR3 is TGTGCCAGCAGTTTATATGGCAGCCTAGGGACTGAAGCTTTCTTT.

CDR3 in amino acids: CASSPGISDPDSYEQYF. In nucleotides, the CDR3 is TGTGCCAGCTCACCAGGTATCAGTGATCCGGACTCCTACGAGCAGTACTTC. The rearrangement uses TRBV18 and TRBJ2-4; no definite D call. The J call may be mistaken, given a closer DNA end match to TRBJ2-7. The CDR3 runs to 17 residues. The germline V gene has CDR1 KGHSH and CDR2 LQKENI.

This rearrangement joins TRBV7-2 to TRBJ2-7; D ambiguous. Germline values: CDR1 SGHTA, CDR2 FQGNSA. The germline V and J ends were trimmed by 1 base and 1 base, with 14 bases remaining between them. The CDR3 runs 16 residues. CDR3 nucleotides: TGTGCCAGCAGCTTAGGATATTTCACAGATTCCTACGAGCAGTACTTC. Its protein product is CASSLGYFTDSYEQYF.

This clonotype has a handful of counts. J is TRBJ2-3 and V is TRBV5-1; D might be TRBD2 (5 bases). The CDR3 contains 13 residues. CDR1 and CDR2 from the germline V gene are SGHRS and YFSETQ. V dropped 6 bases and J dropped 4 bases, with 12 bases sitting between them. The CDR3, as DNA: TGCGCCAGCACGGGGAGAAGCTCAGATACGCAGTATTTT. Its protein product is CASTGRSSDTQYF.

This clonotype has ten or more counts. V is TRBV20-1 and J is TRBJ1-1; possible D gene TRBD1, 6 bases. Trimming shortened V by 6 bases and J by 1 base, and 6 bases separated the two germline ends. This CDR3 has 11 amino acids. CDR1 DFQATT and CDR2 SNEGSKA come from the germline V gene (reference sequence). The CDR3 sequence is CSAQGNTEAFF. CDR3 nucleotide sequence: TGCAGTGCACAGGGGAACACTGAAGCTTTCTTT.

The rearrangement uses TRBV5-1 and TRBJ2-7; perhaps TRBD1 as D (6 bases). This CDR3 region has 14 residues. Deletions cut 0 bases from V and 6 bases from J, with 13 bases between. CDR1 and CDR2 (germline): SGHRS, YFSETQ. For the CDR3, the DNA is TGCGCCAGCAGCTTGGAACAGGGAGCCTTCGAGCAGTACTTC. As protein: CASSLEQGAFEQYF.

On this clonotype: Sequence at one end of the junction differs from germline and may be a read error. The CDR3 DNA is TGTACCAGCTCGCTACTAGCGGGAGGATACTACGAGCAGTACTTC. Its protein product is CTSSLLAGGYYEQYF. The V gene is TRBV14, the J gene TRBJ2-7; 12 nucleotides agree with TRBD2. Germline-derived CDR1 and CDR2 are SGHDN and FVKESK. CDR3 length: 15 amino acids. The variable domain in full, completed from reference TRBV14 and TRBJ2-7, reads EAGVTQFPSHSVIEKGQTVTLRCDPISGHDNLYWYRRVMGKEIKFLLHFVKESKQDESGMPNNRFLAERTGGTYSTLKVQPAELEDSGVYFCTSSLLAGGYYEQYFGPGTRLTVT.

This clonotype was counted between two and nine times. The rearrangement joins TRBV27 to TRBJ1-5, with unresolved D. Trimming took 4 bases from V and 2 from J, leaving 9 bases between them. The CDR3 contains 14 residues. Germline CDR1 MNHEY, CDR2 SMNVEV (reference sequence). The CDR3 loop reads CASSYRLGNQPQHF. Written as DNA, the CDR3 is TGTGCCAGCAGTTACCGGCTAGGCAATCAGCCCCAGCATTTT.

The V call is TRBV28, the J call TRBJ1-2; the D gene is possibly TRBD1 (5 bases). CDR3 size: 15 residues. CDR1 and CDR2 (germline): MDHEN, SYDVKM. Trimming shortened V by 5 bases and J by 4 bases, and 17 bases separated the two germline ends. The CDR3 bases are TGTGCCAGCAGTAATCCGGGACGCCTGGCCTATGGCTACACCTTC. The encoded protein is CASSNPGRLAYGYTF.

The chain has TRBV5-8 and TRBJ2-1; D not resolved. TRBJ2-7 explains the end of the DNA better; the J call may be wrong. The CDR3 contains 15 residues. CDR1 and CDR2 (germline): SGHTS, YDEGEE. In DNA form, the CDR3 reads TGTGCCAGCAGCGGCGGCCAGAGCTCCTACAATGAGCAGTACTTC. Its protein product is CASSGGQSSYNEQYF.